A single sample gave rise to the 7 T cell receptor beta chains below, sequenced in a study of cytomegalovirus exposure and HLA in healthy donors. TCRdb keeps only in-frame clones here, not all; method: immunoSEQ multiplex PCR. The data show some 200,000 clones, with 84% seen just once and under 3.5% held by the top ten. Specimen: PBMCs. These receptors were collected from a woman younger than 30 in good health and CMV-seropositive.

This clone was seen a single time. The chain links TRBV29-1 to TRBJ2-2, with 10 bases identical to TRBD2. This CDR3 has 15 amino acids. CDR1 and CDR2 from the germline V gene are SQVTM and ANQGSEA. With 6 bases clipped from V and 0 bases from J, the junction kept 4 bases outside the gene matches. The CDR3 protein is CSVKTSGANTGELFF. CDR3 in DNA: TGCAGCGTGAAAACTAGCGGGGCGAACACCGGGGAGCTGTTTTTT.

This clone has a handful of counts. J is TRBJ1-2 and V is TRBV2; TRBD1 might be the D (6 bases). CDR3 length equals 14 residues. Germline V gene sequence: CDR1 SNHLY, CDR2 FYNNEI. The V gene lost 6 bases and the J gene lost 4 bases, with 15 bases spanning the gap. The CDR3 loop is CASSGKNRAYGYTF. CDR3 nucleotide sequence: TGTGCCAGCAGCGGCAAAAACAGGGCCTATGGCTACACCTTC.

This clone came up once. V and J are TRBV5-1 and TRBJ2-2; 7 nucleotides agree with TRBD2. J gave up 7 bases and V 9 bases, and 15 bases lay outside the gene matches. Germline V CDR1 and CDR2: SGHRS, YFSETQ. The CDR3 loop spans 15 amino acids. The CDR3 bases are TGCGCCACCAAATTCCGGGGGGATGACGACGGGGAGCTGTTTTTT. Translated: CATKFRGDDDGELFF.

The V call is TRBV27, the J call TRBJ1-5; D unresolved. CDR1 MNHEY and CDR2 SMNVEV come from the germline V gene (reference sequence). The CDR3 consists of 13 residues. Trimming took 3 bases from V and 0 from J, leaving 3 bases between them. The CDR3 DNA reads TGTGCCAGCAGTTTTAGTAGCAATCAGCCCCAGCATTTT. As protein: CASSFSSNQPQHF.

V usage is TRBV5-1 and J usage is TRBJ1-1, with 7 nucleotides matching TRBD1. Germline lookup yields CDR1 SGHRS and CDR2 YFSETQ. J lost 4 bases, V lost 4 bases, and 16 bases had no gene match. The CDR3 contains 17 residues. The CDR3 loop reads CASSPTNHRGWSTEAFF. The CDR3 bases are TGCGCCAGCAGCCCAACAAATCACAGGGGATGGAGCACTGAAGCTTTCTTT.

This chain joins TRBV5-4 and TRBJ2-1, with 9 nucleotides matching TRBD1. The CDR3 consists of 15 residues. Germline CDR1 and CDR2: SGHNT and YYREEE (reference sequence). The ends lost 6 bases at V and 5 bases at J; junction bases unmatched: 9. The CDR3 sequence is CASTSGQGLNNEQFF. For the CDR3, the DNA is TGTGCCAGCACCTCGGGACAGGGTTTGAACAATGAGCAGTTCTTC.

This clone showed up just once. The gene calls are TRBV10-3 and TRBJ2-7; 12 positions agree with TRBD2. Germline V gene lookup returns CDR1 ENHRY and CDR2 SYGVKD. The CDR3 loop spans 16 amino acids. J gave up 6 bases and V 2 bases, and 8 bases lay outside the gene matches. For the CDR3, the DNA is TGTGCCATCAGTGAGAACCTAGCGGGGGGGCTTCCCGAGCAGTACTTC. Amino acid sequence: CAISENLAGGLPEQYF.